The 22 T cell receptor beta chains below come from one sample, sequenced in a study of cytomegalovirus exposure and HLA in healthy donors. The PCR made use of 60 Vbeta and 13 Jbeta primers. Here immunoSEQ multiplex PCR was the method, and the copy in TCRdb shows in-frame clones only, minus some. The repertoire has some 180,000 clones, approximately 82% of them found once; the top ten carry around 1.2%. Material for sequencing was PBMCs. The receptors originated from a girl aged 2-10 years in good health and CMV-seropositive.

The chain links TRBV5-1 to TRBJ2-1, with 7 nucleotides matching TRBD2. Germline V gene lookup returns CDR1 SGHRS and CDR2 YFSETQ. Losses at the gene ends were 0 bases for V and 13 bases for J; bases not matched to a gene: 4. The CDR3 has 12 amino acids. CDR3 bases: TGCGCCAGCAGCTTGGAAGAAGCGGGACAGTTCTTC. It encodes CASSLEEAGQFF.

The V and J genes are TRBV29-1 and TRBJ2-3; no clear D gene. V lost 6 bases to trimming and J lost 7 bases, with 14 bases between them. The CDR3 spans 12 residues. Germline values: CDR1 SQVTM, CDR2 ANQGSEA. CDR3 DNA: TGCAGCGTACTCACCCGGGTTTATACGCAGTATTTT. Protein sequence: CSVLTRVYTQYF.

This chain joins TRBV19 and TRBJ2-1; D is possibly TRBD2 (5 bases). Germline lookup yields CDR1 LNHDA and CDR2 SQIVND (reference sequence). Between the trimmed V and J ends, which lost 4 bases and 9 bases, there was a span of 16 bases. The CDR3 consists of 14 residues. The CDR3 DNA follows: TGTGCCAGTAGTAGTACCTCCGCCGGGATTGAGCAGTTCTTC. It translates to CASSSTSAGIEQFF.

This chain links TRBV19 with TRBJ1-1; D call uncertain. CDR3 size: 13 residues. The V gene's germline CDR1 is LNHDA and CDR2 SQIVND (reference sequence). The V end lost 7 bases, the J end lost 0 bases, and 9 bases lay between the germline ends. The CDR3 protein is CASTRGVNTEAFF. In DNA form, the CDR3 reads TGTGCCAGTACCCGGGGAGTGAACACTGAAGCTTTCTTT.

The V call is TRBV11-3, the J call TRBJ1-4; 7 positions agree with TRBD1. CDR1 SGHNT and CDR2 YENEEA come from the germline V gene. V shed 5 bases and J 0 bases; nucleotides not matched to a gene: 6. The CDR3 extends over 16 amino acids. CDR3 amino acids: CASSPGQLATNEKLFF. The CDR3 DNA reads TGTGCCAGCAGCCCGGGACAGCTTGCAACTAATGAAAAACTGTTTTTT.

The gene calls are TRBV4-2 and TRBJ1-1; TRBD1 matches 9 bases. CDR1 LGHNA and CDR2 YNFKEQ come from the germline V gene. This CDR3 spans 15 amino acids. Trimming took 4 bases from V and 7 from J; bases not matched to a gene: 10. The CDR3 protein is CASSLGTGNSGEAFF. CDR3 in DNA: TGTGCCAGCAGCCTTGGGACAGGGAACTCGGGTGAAGCTTTCTTT.

The chain has TRBV6-4 and TRBJ2-1; D may be TRBD2 (5 bases). This CDR3 has 16 residues. Germline V gives CDR1 MRHNA, CDR2 SNTAGT. Trimming left V 1 base short and J 6 bases short, with 16 bases between. CDR3 region: CASSDWAGRLSNEQFF. DNA of the CDR3: TGTGCCAGCAGTGACTGGGCGGGCCGATTGAGCAATGAGCAGTTCTTC.

The chain joins TRBV19 to TRBJ1-6; 10 bases match TRBD1. The CDR3 covers 14 residues. V lost 8 bases and J lost 7; bases outside the gene matches: 5. CDR1 and CDR2 from the germline V gene are LNHDA and SQIVND (reference sequence). CDR3 nucleotide sequence: TGTGCCAGTCACAGGACAGGGGGAAATTCACCCCTCCACTTT. Residues: CASHRTGGNSPLHF.

This clone was recorded only once. The rearrangement uses TRBV7-6 and TRBJ1-3, with unresolved D. The V end was cut by 3 bases, the J end by 0 bases, with 9 bases between. The V gene's germline CDR1 is SGHVS and CDR2 FNYEAQ. CDR3 size: 15 residues. The DNA of the CDR3 is TGTGCCAGCAGCTTTGGGAGGAGCTCTGGAAACACCATATATTTT. Protein: CASSFGRSSGNTIYF.

J is TRBJ1-1 and V is TRBV19, with 7 bases identical to TRBD1. This CDR3 contains 14 residues. The germline gives CDR1 LNHDA, CDR2 SQIVND (reference sequence). V gave up 5 bases and J gave up 10 bases; unmatched junction bases: 13. The CDR3 DNA is TGTGCCAGTAGTTTCGATCGAGGGGGCGTCGGAGCTTTCTTT. It specifies CASSFDRGGVGAFF.

The chain has TRBV30 and TRBJ2-5; D is ambiguous. Per germline, CDR1 GTSNPN and CDR2 SVGIG (reference sequence). CDR3 length equals 13 residues. V lost 4 bases and J 1 base, leaving 10 bases between the germline ends. CDR3: CAWNVNFQETQYF. The CDR3 nucleotides are TGTGCCTGGAATGTAAACTTCCAAGAGACCCAGTACTTC.

V and J are TRBV7-9 and TRBJ2-7, with 7 nucleotides matching TRBD1. After removal of 1 base from V and 6 bases from J, the junction contained 9 bases not matched to a gene. The CDR3 is 15 residues long. CDR1 is SEHNR and CDR2 is FQNEAQ in the germline V gene (reference sequence). For the CDR3, the DNA is TGTGCCAGCAGCTTAGTAGGCAGGGGGTACTCCGAGCAGTACTTC. Amino acids: CASSLVGRGYSEQYF.

V and J are TRBV19 and TRBJ1-2, with 12 bases aligning to TRBD1. V was pared by 6 bases and J by 8 bases, with 19 bases of the junction left unmatched. The length of the CDR3 is 18 residues. The germline CDR1 and CDR2 sequences are LNHDA and SQIVND (reference sequence). CDR3 nucleotide sequence: TGTGCCAGTAGCCCTGTTGGGGACAGGGGGCTGGGAGTGGACGGCTACACCTTC. It specifies CASSPVGDRGLGVDGYTF.

V usage is TRBV4-1 and J usage is TRBJ1-2; 7 positions match TRBD1. V was pared by 3 bases and J by 8 bases, with 18 bases of the junction left unmatched. The CDR3 consists of 17 residues. Germline CDR1 and CDR2: MGHRA and YSYEKL. The CDR3 nucleotides are TGCGCCAGCAGCCATCGGGTCATCGCCGACAGGGCCCGAGGCTACACCTTC. As protein: CASSHRVIADRARGYTF.

In its sample, this clone was seen a few times. V gene TRBV30 combines with J gene TRBJ1-2, with 10 positions matching TRBD1. The CDR3 spans 16 residues. V lost 3 bases and J lost 5; bases outside the gene matches: 12. CDR1 and CDR2 (germline): GTSNPN, SVGIG (reference sequence). In nucleotides, the CDR3 is TGTGCCTGGAGAGGGAACCGGGACAGGGGTGGGTATGGCTACACCTTC. Its translation: CAWRGNRDRGGYGYTF.

This clone has only one observation. This sequence joins TRBV6-5 and TRBJ2-7, with 7 bases lining up with TRBD1. Per germline, CDR1 MNHEY and CDR2 SVGAGI. CDR3 length: 14 residues. J was trimmed by 2 bases and V by 7 bases; bases with no gene match: 8. The CDR3 sequence is CASNPRQGAYEQYF. CDR3 DNA sequence: TGTGCCAGCAACCCCCGACAGGGAGCCTACGAGCAGTACTTC.

The rearrangement uses TRBV30 and TRBJ2-1, with 8 bases fitting TRBD2. The CDR3 contains 14 residues. Germline loops: CDR1 GTSNPN, CDR2 SVGIG (reference sequence). The junction had 4 bases not matched to a gene; V was cut back by 4 bases and J by 2 bases. CDR3 DNA: TGTGCCTGGAAAGGAGCGGGGGCCTACAATGAGCAGTTCTTC. Translating gives CAWKGAGAYNEQFF.

The CDR3 here is CASSPGTSGGIDTQYF. DNA of the CDR3: TGTGCCAGCAGCCCGGGGACTAGCGGGGGGATAGATACGCAGTATTTT. The rearrangement links TRBV5-4 to TRBJ2-3; 15 bases agree with TRBD2. CDR1 is SGHNT and CDR2 is YYREEE in the germline V gene (reference sequence). This CDR3 spans 16 amino acids. V was pared by 4 bases and J by 5 bases, with 5 bases of the junction left unmatched. Based on the CDR3 plus reference TRBV5-4 and TRBJ2-3, the full variable domain is ETGVTQSPTHLIKTRGQQVTLRCSSQSGHNTVSWYQQALGQGPQFIFQYYREEENGRGNFPPRFSGLQFPNYSSELNVNALELDDSALYLCASSPGTSGGIDTQYFGPGTRLTVL.

The rearrangement uses TRBV5-1 and TRBJ2-1, with a possible D match to TRBD1 (6 bases). The CDR3 covers 13 residues. V was clipped by 2 bases and J by 16 bases, with 19 bases between them. The germline V gene encodes CDR1 SGHRS and CDR2 YFSETQ. CDR3 sequence: CASSLLPGGVFFF. The CDR3 nucleotides read TGCGCCAGCAGCTTACTCCCTGGGGGCGTTTTTTTCTTC.

The chain has TRBV2 and TRBJ2-3; 8 bases map to TRBD2. Germline values: CDR1 SNHLY, CDR2 FYNNEI. CDR3 length: 17 residues. V shed 5 bases, J shed 3 bases, and the junction held 13 bases outside the gene matches. The CDR3 coding sequence is TGTGCCAGCAGTAAGCTATCAAGACTAGCGCTTACAGATACGCAGTATTTT. This codes for CASSKLSRLALTDTQYF. Together with reference TRBV2 and TRBJ2-3, the CDR3 gives the full variable domain: EPEVTQTPSHQVTQMGQEVILRCVPISNHLYFYWYRQILGQKVEFLVSFYNNEISEKSEIFDDQFSVERPDGSNFTLKIRSTKLEDSAMYFCASSKLSRLALTDTQYFGPGTRLTVL.

V gene TRBV19 combines with J gene TRBJ2-1; 7 bases align to TRBD2. CDR3 length: 15 amino acids. With V trimmed by 6 bases and J by 1 base, 6 bases remained unmatched. Germline CDR1 LNHDA, CDR2 SQIVND (reference sequence). CDR3 coding DNA: TGTGCCAGTAGCCGGGGGAGGGGTTCCTACAATGAGCAGTTCTTC. It yields the protein CASSRGRGSYNEQFF.

This clone showed up just a few times. The genes are TRBV30 and TRBJ1-1, with unresolved D. CDR3 length: 10 amino acids. V lost 5 bases and J lost 2, with 3 bases in between. Germline V gene lookup returns CDR1 GTSNPN and CDR2 SVGIG (reference sequence). CDR3 amino acids: CAWVNTEAFF. CDR3 nucleotide sequence: TGTGCCTGGGTAAACACTGAAGCTTTCTTT.